The 17 T cell receptor beta chains below come from one sample, sequenced in a study of T cells after posttransplantation cyclophosphamide. Busulfan-fludarabine conditioning, marrow transplant, and cyclophosphamide on days +3 and +4 were administered. The method was immunoSEQ multiplex PCR; TCRdb's version includes in-frame clones alone and lacks a portion of them. In total the sample includes approximately 15,000 clones, none of them seen once. The source was PBMCs, collected 950 to 1,200 days after allogeneic stem cell transplant with posttransplant cyclophosphamide. The receptors originated from a female patient aged 35-55 years who received an allogeneic stem cell transplant from a related donor, was CMV-positive, and had no GVHD. A subset of T cells may come from the graft donor.

This clone occurred many times. The chain carries TRBV2 and TRBJ2-7; TRBD2 matches at 11 bases. V shed 3 bases, J shed 4 bases, and the junction held 5 bases outside the gene matches. Looked up from germline, CDR1 is SNHLY and CDR2 is FYNNEI. The CDR3 loop spans 15 amino acids. CDR3 coding DNA: TGTGCCAGCAGTGATAGACTAGCGGGGCATTACGAGCAGTACTTC. It translates to CASSDRLAGHYEQYF.

This clone was observed a handful of times. The chain recombines TRBV2 with TRBJ2-1, with D possibly matching TRBD1 (5 bases). The V gene's germline CDR1 is SNHLY and CDR2 FYNNEI. V lost 6 bases and J 8 bases, leaving 20 bases between the germline ends. This CDR3 is 15 amino acids long. CDR3 coding DNA: TGTGCCAGCAGCCTAACAGGTAGCCTTGGACATGAGCAGTTCTTC. Amino acid sequence: CASSLTGSLGHEQFF.

Many counts were recorded for this clone. This chain joins TRBV7-3 and TRBJ2-1, with a weak D call TRBD2 (5 bases). The CDR3 runs 13 residues. Per the germline V gene, CDR1 is SGHTA and CDR2 is FQGTGA. Trimming removed 2 bases from V and 9 bases from J, with 11 bases in between. CDR3 nucleotides: TGTGCCAGCAGCTTATCCCAAGGGAGTGAGCAGTTCTTC. This gives the protein CASSLSQGSEQFF.

This clone was picked up many times. The rearrangement uses TRBV7-9 and TRBJ1-4; no firm D call. This CDR3 region has 13 residues. Per germline, CDR1 SEHNR and CDR2 FQNEAQ (reference sequence). Trimming left V 5 bases short and J 4 bases short, with 8 bases between. The CDR3 loop is CASSDTFNEKLFF. Written as DNA, the CDR3 is TGTGCCAGCAGCGACACATTTAATGAAAAACTGTTTTTT.

This clone has a count of ten or more. The chain couples TRBV7-8 to TRBJ1-1; tentative D call: TRBD1 (6 bases). V dropped 4 bases and J dropped 4 bases, with 13 bases sitting between them. The CDR3 consists of 14 residues. The germline gives CDR1 SGHVS, CDR2 FQNEAQ. The CDR3 nucleotides are TGTGCCAGCAGCTCCCAGGGGAGCAGCACTGAAGCTTTCTTT. Its translation: CASSSQGSSTEAFF.

This clone occurred many times. The chain carries TRBV5-1 and TRBJ1-1; D is unresolved. Germline V gives CDR1 SGHRS, CDR2 YFSETQ. The V gene lost 0 bases and the J gene lost 11 bases, with 20 bases spanning the gap. This CDR3 has 15 residues. The CDR3 DNA follows: TGCGCCAGCAGCTTGGTTCCCGACACCATTACCTACGCTTTCTTT. Amino acid sequence: CASSLVPDTITYAFF.

There are many counts of this clone. This rearrangement joins TRBV10-3 to TRBJ1-1; no reliable D call. The CDR3 is 16 amino acids. Trimming stripped 0 bases from V and 4 bases from J, with 15 bases between. CDR1 is ENHRY, CDR2 SYGVKD, per germline. The DNA for the CDR3 is TGTGCCATCAGTGAGTCGCGGGTGGTCACGGGCACTGAAGCTTTCTTT. As protein: CAISESRVVTGTEAFF.

This clone has at least ten counts. The genes are TRBV7-2 and TRBJ1-1, with D maybe TRBD1 (5 bases). From germline, CDR1 is SGHTA and CDR2 FQGNSA. This CDR3 contains 14 residues. Trimming removed 1 base at V and 5 bases at J, with 11 bases between. This CDR3 reads CASSLVGGYTEAFF. The CDR3 coding sequence is TGTGCCAGCAGCTTAGTTGGGGGGTATACTGAAGCTTTCTTT.

This clone was detected ten times or more. The genes are TRBV4-1 and TRBJ2-7, with D tentatively TRBD1 (6 bases). V was cut by 0 bases and J by 1 base, with 13 bases left in between. The CDR3 has 16 amino acids. Germline V gene data show CDR1 as MGHRA and CDR2 as YSYEKL. CDR3 nucleotides: TGCGCCAGCAGCCAAGATGGGGACATTACTTCCTACGAGCAGTACTTC. It translates to CASSQDGDITSYEQYF.

The chain is built from TRBV5-1 and TRBJ2-2; 9 nucleotides align to TRBD1. Germline V CDR1 and CDR2: SGHRS, YFSETQ. This CDR3 is built from 16 residues. J gave up 4 bases and V 0 bases, and 4 bases lay outside the gene matches. CDR3 sequence reads: CASSLVGTGITGELFF. CDR3 bases: TGCGCCAGCAGCTTGGTAGGGACAGGGATCACCGGGGAGCTGTTTTTT.

This clone was detected ten times or more. One end of the junction varies from germline; a read error may be responsible. J is TRBJ1-2 and V is TRBV7-2, with unresolved D. Germline V lookup: CDR1 SGHTA, CDR2 FQGNSA. This CDR3 has 16 residues. As DNA, the CDR3 is TGTGCCAGCAGCCTAGCCCACAGTGGGCAGAACTATGGCTACACCTTC. This gives the protein CASSLAHSGQNYGYTF.

This clone was seen ten or more times. The chain carries TRBV11-2 and TRBJ2-1, with D uncertain. V was cut by 0 bases and J by 1 base, with 4 bases left in between. CDR1 is SGHAT and CDR2 is FQNNGV in the germline V gene. This CDR3 comprises 14 residues. The CDR3: CASSLDPSYNEQFF. CDR3 nucleotides: TGTGCCAGCAGCTTAGACCCGTCCTACAATGAGCAGTTCTTC. The variable domain in full, with the rest retrieved from reference TRBV11-2 and TRBJ2-1, is EAGVAQSPRYKIIEKRQSVAFWCNPISGHATLYWYQQILGQGPKLLIQFQNNGVVDDSQLPKDRFSAERLKGVDSTLKIQPAKLEDSAVYLCASSLDPSYNEQFFGPGTRLTVL.

This clone came up a few times. The conserved closing phenylalanine or tryptophan is absent in this CDR3, likely reflecting a read error. This rearrangement joins TRBV9 to TRBJ2-7, with 11 nucleotides matching TRBD2. CDR3 size: 15 residues. Per the germline V gene, CDR1 is SGDLS and CDR2 is YYNGEE. J gave up 1 base and V 0 bases, and 0 bases lay outside the gene matches. The DNA for the CDR3 is TGTGCCAGCAGCGTAGGACTAGCGGGATCCTACGAGCAGTACCTC. As protein: CASSVGLAGSYEQYL.

At least ten counts were recorded for this clone. The chain couples TRBV27 to TRBJ1-5; tentative D call: TRBD1 (5 bases). Germline-derived CDR1 and CDR2 are MNHEY and SMNVEV (reference sequence). The ends were cut back, 3 bases at V and 0 bases at J, with 9 bases in the middle. The CDR3 runs to 15 residues. CDR3 sequence reads: CASSFTRDSNQPQHF. The DNA of the CDR3 is TGTGCCAGCAGTTTCACCAGGGATAGCAATCAGCCCCAGCATTTT.

This clone was detected many times. The chain recombines TRBV4-1 with TRBJ2-3; D may be TRBD2 (5 bases). Germline-derived CDR1 and CDR2 are MGHRA and YSYEKL. This CDR3 is 13 amino acids long. Trimming shortened V by 1 base and J by 4 bases, and 6 bases separated the two germline ends. The CDR3 coding sequence is TGCGCCAGCAGCCAAGTGGAGGCAGATACGCAGTATTTT. It is translated as CASSQVEADTQYF.

This clone was detected many times. The J gene is TRBJ1-4, the V gene TRBV5-1; D is uncertain. The germline gives CDR1 SGHRS, CDR2 YFSETQ. Trimming took 4 bases from V and 6 from J, leaving 16 bases between them. The CDR3 consists of 15 residues. In DNA, the CDR3 is TGCGCCAGCAGCGGCCTGGGCGCGGGTGATGAAAAACTGTTTTTT. It codes for CASSGLGAGDEKLFF.

This clone was counted ten times or more. This chain links TRBV5-1 with TRBJ2-5, with 7 bases matching TRBD1. Trimming took 1 base from V and 2 from J; bases not matched to a gene: 5. Looked up from germline, CDR1 is SGHRS and CDR2 is YFSETQ. CDR3 length: 15 residues. CDR3 DNA sequence: TGCGCCAGCAGCTTGAACAGGGGAATTCAAGAGACCCAGTACTTC. This translates into CASSLNRGIQETQYF.